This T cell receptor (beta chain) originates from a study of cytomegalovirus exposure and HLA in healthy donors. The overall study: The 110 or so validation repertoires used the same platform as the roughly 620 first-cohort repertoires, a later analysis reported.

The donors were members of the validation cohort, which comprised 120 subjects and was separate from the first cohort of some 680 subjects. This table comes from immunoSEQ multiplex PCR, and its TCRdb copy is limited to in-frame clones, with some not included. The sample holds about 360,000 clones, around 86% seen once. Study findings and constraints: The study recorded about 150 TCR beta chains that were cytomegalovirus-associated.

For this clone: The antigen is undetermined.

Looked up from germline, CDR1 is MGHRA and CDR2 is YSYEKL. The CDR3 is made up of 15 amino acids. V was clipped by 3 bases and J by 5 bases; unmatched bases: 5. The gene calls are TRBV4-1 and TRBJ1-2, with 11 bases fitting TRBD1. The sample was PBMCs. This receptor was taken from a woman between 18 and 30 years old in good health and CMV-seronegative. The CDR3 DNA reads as TGCGCCAGCAGCCACCCCGGGACAGGGGGATATGGCTACACCTTC. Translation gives CASSHPGTGGYGYTF.